The sequence of this T cell receptor (beta chain) was determined in a study of molecular identifiers for immune sequencing clone quantification. Using a CD8+CD4-CCR7+CD45RA+ phenotype, naive CD8 T cells were sorted. The CDR3 is 14 residues long. The germline V gene encodes CDR1 MNHEY and CDR2 SVGEGT. V dropped 2 bases and J dropped 5; count of bases not matched to a gene: 5. One entry per CDR3 protein results from TCRdb running MiXCR on the PCR reads. The sample lists just over 35,000 distinct CDR3 sequences; under 20% were seen once. This clonotype showed up many times. The antigen remains undetermined. Study results and limitations: In cases of identical TCR molecules sharing a barcode, highly expanded clone sizes could be underestimated. Clones above 20 RNA copies contained over 97% of effector molecules but under 1% of naive ones.

The sample comprised naive CD8+ T cells from blood, with Jurkat cell RNA spiked in. Subset here: FACS-sorted CD8+CD4-CCR7+CD45RA+ naive T cells. The chain is built from TRBV6-2 or TRBV6-3 and TRBJ2-7; 8 nucleotides match TRBD2. The sequence was collected from a human donor in good health. Some libraries in this study had Jurkat cell RNA spiked in. CDR3 region: CASSYRTSYNEQYF. CDR3 bases: TGTGCCAGCAGTTACAGGACTAGCTACAACGAGCAGTACTTC.